The T cell receptor beta chain under discussion was sequenced for a study of blood T cells in healthy people across ages. In terms of origin and age, donors were healthy Caucasian individuals from Russia aged about 6 to 100. For every donor, a draw yielded around 10 milliliters of peripheral blood. Then a second PCR, running roughly 7 to 11 cycles, was carried out with a sample-barcoded 5' primer and a J-beta primer mix. From each sample, at least 3 million paired-end reads containing CDR3 were obtained. TCRdb used MiXCR to reprocess the 5' RACE reads, holding one entry per CDR3 protein. Of around 2 million distinct CDR3 sequences in the sample, around 40% are singletons; the top ten hold more than 20%. Germline CDR1 is LGHNA and CDR2 is YNFKEQ. This CDR3 spans 16 amino acids. The ends were cut back, 1 base at V and 6 bases at J, with 18 bases in the middle.

The chain has TRBV4-2 and TRBJ1-1, with D possibly matching TRBD1 (5 bases). Material for sequencing was blood. This receptor was taken from a human donor in good health. For the CDR3, the DNA is TGTGCCAGCAGCCAAGTCCGGGCAGGGTGGATCGCTGAAGCTTTCTTT. Its protein product is CASSQVRAGWIAEAFF.